The following is a T cell receptor (beta chain) sequence with its context. No antigen is known for it. A read error may account for a junction end that differs from germline. TCRdb recomputed calls from the reads with MiXCR, one row per CDR3 protein. Among some 560,000 distinct CDR3 sequences listed, roughly 42% were seen once. The data are from a study of T cell repertoires in cytomegalovirus infection. The study's findings and limits: The ex vivo response showed dominance by HLA-C-restricted CMV-specific TCR beta clonotypes.

The CDR3 is 20 residues long. Germline V gene data show CDR1 as SGHTA and CDR2 as FQGNSA. Here the sequenced sample was cultured PBMCs, taken from culture after CMV antigen stimulation. The chain has TRBV7-2 and TRBJ2-1; D is tentatively TRBD1 or TRBD2 (7 bases each). The receptor's source is a human donor in good health (CMV status not recorded). Some clones in this sample may be carry-over from other donors' samples. CDR3 region: CASGLKGRGPGGSSYNEQFF. Here the CDR3 DNA reads TGTGCCAGCGGCTTAAAGGGGCGGGGGCCAGGGGGAAGCTCCTACAATGAGCAGTTCTTC.